This is a list of T cell receptor beta chains from one sample in a study of radiotherapy plus CTLA-4 blockade in lung cancer. Clones were read by immunoSEQ multiplex PCR, and TCRdb kept only the in-frame ones, dropping some. There are roughly 80,000 clones in the sample; 60% to 85% occur only once, and less than 4% lies in the top ten. Sequencing used peripheral blood, obtained from a patient treated with radiotherapy plus ipilimumab. The receptors shown here come from a human donor with non-small cell lung cancer who had a partial response to radiotherapy plus ipilimumab. Some clones in this sample may be carry-over from other donors' samples. CDR3s include the opening cysteine and the closing phenylalanine or tryptophan. The D gene is left open where the match is weak. Not all rows give a size; the values are once, few, many and, for expanded clones, a class.

>TRBD1|TRBJ2-5|TRBV25-1|-
TGTGCCAGCAGTGGAGGAACAGGGGTCCAAGAGACCCAGTACTTC
CASSGGTGVQETQYF
>-|TRBJ1-5|TRBV28|-
TGTGCCAGCAGTTCTCGCCAGAACAATCAGCCCCAGCATTTT
CASSSRQNNQPQHF
>TRBD1|TRBJ2-7|TRBV27|-
TGTGCCAGCAGTTTTTGGGACAGATCCTACGAGCAGTACTTC
CASSFWDRSYEQYF
>TRBD1|TRBJ1-3|TRBV11-1|-
TGTGCCAGCAGCAAACACAGGGGTTCACTTGGAAACACCATATATTTT
CASSKHRGSLGNTIYF
>TRBD2|TRBJ2-4|TRBV19|-
TGTGCCAGTGGAGCGACTAGCGCCGGTGGGAACTCGGCCAAAAACATTCAGTACTTC
CASGATSAGGNSAKNIQYF
>-|TRBJ2-6|TRBV4-1|-
TGCGCCAGCAGCCGCGATATCCCAGGGGCGCTTGGGGCCAACGTCCTGACTTTC
CASSRDIPGALGANVLTF
>-|TRBJ1-3|TRBV5-1|-
TGCGCCAGCAGCTCCGCCGGTGGCGGTTCTGGAAACACCATATATTTT
CASSSAGGGSGNTIYF
>-|TRBJ2-1|TRBV5-1|-
TGCGCCAGCAGCTCTCAACTCCGATCGTCGAACAATGAGCAGTTCTTC
CASSSQLRSSNNEQFF
>-|TRBJ2-1|TRBV7-9|few
TGTGCCAGCAGCTTACAAGGGTTTAGCGGATTCAATGAGCAGTTCTTC
CASSLQGFSGFNEQFF
>TRBD1|TRBJ2-2|TRBV28|few
TGTGCCAGCAGACAGGGGTTCACCGGGGAGCTGTTTTTT
CASRQGFTGELFF
>TRBD2|TRBJ2-1|TRBV4-1|-
TGCGCCAGCAGCCAGTTTAGCGGGAGGGCCGAAGGTGAGCAGTTCTTC
CASSQFSGRAEGEQFF
>TRBD1|TRBJ2-7|TRBV2|few
TGTGCCAGCAGTGGCGACAGGGGGACTACCTCCCAGTACTTC
CASSGDRGTTSQYF
>-|TRBJ2-1|TRBV28|-
TGTGCCAGCCGGGCAGGGGGGCCCAGATACAATGAGCAGTTCTTC
CASRAGGPRYNEQFF
>-|TRBJ1-3|TRBV11-3|-
TGTGCCAGCAGCTTATATTTTGGGGCTTCTGGAAACACCATATATTTT
CASSLYFGASGNTIYF
>-|TRBJ1-1|TRBV11-2|-
TGTGCCAGCAGCTCACTGGGATGGGGGGACGCCAACACTGAAGCTTTCTTT
CASSSLGWGDANTEAFF
>-|TRBJ2-5|TRBV10-3|once
TGTGCCATCAGTGAGTCTGAAACATACCAAGAGACCCAGTACTTC
CAISESETYQETQYF
>-|TRBJ1-2|TRBV9|few
TGTGCCAGCAGCGCCGTCCCGGGGGGAATAACGCTTGGCTACACCTTC
CASSAVPGGITLGYTF
>-|TRBJ1-1|TRBV27|-
TGTGCCAGCAGTTCTACAGGGTCGGTGAGTGAAGCTTTCTTT
CASSSTGSVSEAFF
>-|TRBJ2-1|TRBV28|-
TGTGCCAGCAGTTCCCCCGCGGGTAATGAGCAGTTCTTC
CASSSPAGNEQFF
>TRBD1|TRBJ1-6|TRBV6-5|-
TGTGCCAGCATGGACAGGGGGTCTTATAATTCACCCCTCCACTTT
CASMDRGSYNSPLHF
>TRBD1|TRBJ1-4|TRBV4-3|few
TGCGCCAGCAGCCTCAGACAGGGTGGAAGTGAAAAACTGTTTTTT
CASSLRQGGSEKLFF
>TRBD1|TRBJ2-2|TRBV19|-
TGTGCCAGCTCGGGACAGGTTTACACCGGGGAGCTGTTTTTT
CASSGQVYTGELFF